Below, one T cell receptor beta chain is given with its context. These data belong to a study of blood T cell repertoires in COVID-19. Overall study: Sites across the United States, Italy and Spain contributed samples from acute and convalescent COVID-19. Sources were T cells, B-cell-depleted T cells, or PBMCs; the material itself was cDNA or gDNA.

The CDR3 has 16 residues. Germline V lookup: CDR1 LGHNA, CDR2 YNFKEQ. Germline trimming cut 3 bases from V and 5 bases from J; bases unmatched to any gene: 7. Per the study methods: The assay estimated nucleated cells by amplifying reference gene primers. Sequencing was performed with immunoSEQ multiplex PCR; in TCRdb, only in-frame clones are kept and a portion is missing. V, J and clone size are taken as reported in that table, and D and trimming were inferred from the DNA itself. The repertoire includes around 200,000 clones, around 87% of them detected once, and less than 3% sits in the top ten. The clonotype was recovered from a man between 40 and 49 years old with active or convalescent COVID-19. V gene TRBV4-2 combines with J gene TRBJ2-2; 9 bases map to TRBD2. The sequenced sample consisted of peripheral blood. CDR3 bases: TGTGCCAGCAGCCACGGGGCGGGGGGGCCGACCGGGGAGCTGTTTTTT. It translates to CASSHGAGGPTGELFF.